The entry below describes one TCR beta chain. Its matching antigen is unknown. This sample was taken from a study of CD8+CD57+ T cells in acquired aplastic anemia. Whole-study context: DNA per sorted CD4+ or CD8+ sample ranged roughly 0.19 to 30 ug, averaging roughly 3.2 ug.

The V and J ends lost 10 bases and 3 bases respectively, with 18 bases between them. The CDR3 runs 15 residues. CDR1 is MDHEN and CDR2 is SYDVKM in the germline V gene. Template material for TCR beta VDJ and CDR3 profiling consisted of genomic DNA. From the reads, TCRdb called clonotypes with MiXCR, one entry per CDR3 protein. The sample contains some 150,000 distinct CDR3 sequences, 60% to 80% of which appear only once. Patients who underwent sequencing had shown CD8+CD57+ cell expansion by flow cytometry. All patients were therapy-naive when blood was sampled. Regarding the study as a whole: Patients and controls turned out to have roughly 29 CD8+ CDR3 sequences in common. CD8+ Simpson's diversity in patients was not significantly different from that in controls.

Source material: sorted CD4+, CD8+, or CD8+CD57+ T cells (not recorded which) from PBMCs. The chain joins TRBV28 to TRBJ2-2; D is undetermined. The clonotype was recovered from a human donor with aplastic anemia. The CDR3 DNA is TGTGCCACCTTTGAGGTCCGCTCGGACACCGGGGAGCTGTTTTTT. It translates to CATFEVRSDTGELFF.